The table lists the clone carrying this T cell receptor beta chain with many counts. This sample stems from a study of breast tumors, draining lymph nodes, adjacent tissues. TCRdb fed the multiplex PCR reads into MiXCR, producing one record per CDR3 protein. The sample includes 85,000 to 130,000 distinct CDR3 sequences, over 20% seen only once; the top ten take roughly 1.3%. Germline CDR1 is DFQATT and CDR2 is SNEGSKA (reference sequence). CDR3 length: 13 residues. Samples came from axillary lymph nodes draining the breast cancer. The clonotype comes from a female donor with breast cancer. Some clones in this sample may be carry-over from other donors' samples. The chain uses TRBV20-1 and TRBJ1-6; TRBD1 might be the D (5 bases). Sequenced sample: axillary lymph node tissue. CDR3 bases: TGCAGCGTCACAGGTGCACATAATTCACCCCTCCACTTT. As protein: CSVTGAHNSPLHF.